The subject of this entry is one T cell receptor (beta chain). Its antigen is currently unknown. These data originate in a study of follicular helper T cells after annual influenza vaccination. TCRB was sequenced at Survey level resolution. Method: immunoSEQ multiplex PCR; TCRdb's copy keeps in-frame clones and lacks some. The table has about 27,000 clones, more than 80% seen once. Stated time point: 2014-2015 season, pre-vaccination. CDR1 and CDR2 (germline): MNHNY, SVGAGI (reference sequence). The length of the CDR3 is 15 residues. Trimming removed 5 bases from V and 8 bases from J; junction bases left unmatched: 8. Study conclusions and caveats: Yearly vaccinations repeatedly recalled conserved clonotypes in ICOS+CD38+ cTfh.

J is TRBJ2-1 and V is TRBV6-6; 11 bases line up with TRBD2. This receptor was identified in an adult who received the influenza vaccine. The specimen was CXCR5+ CD38- circulating T follicular helper cells from blood, collected on the day of influenza vaccination. Subset: circulating Tfh, non-naive CD4+CXCR5+PD-1+ (ICOS+CD38+ or ICOS-CD38-). The CDR3 reads CASSSTSGSSYEQFF. The CDR3 DNA reads TGTGCCAGCAGTAGTACTAGCGGGAGTAGCTATGAGCAGTTCTTC.